This T cell receptor (beta chain) was profiled in a study of cytomegalovirus exposure and HLA in healthy donors. V lost 5 bases to trimming and J lost 0 bases, with 8 bases between them. CDR1 is SGHVS and CDR2 is FQNEAQ in the germline V gene. This CDR3 is 14 amino acids long. Broader study findings: The study designated about 160 TCR beta chains cytomegalovirus-associated.

The PCR contained 60 Vbeta and 13 Jbeta primers. Assay: immunoSEQ multiplex PCR; the TCRdb copy retains only in-frame clones and omits some. This table has over 150,000 clones, about 64% appearing once. Worth noting for this clone: Antigen specificity is unknown.

The chain combines TRBV7-8 with TRBJ1-3; D unclear. This clonotype was obtained from a man aged 50 or older in good health and CMV-seronegative. The sample comprised PBMCs. The CDR3 DNA reads TGTGCCAGCAGCCGAGGCCCCTCTGGAAACACCATATATTTT. Amino acid sequence: CASSRGPSGNTIYF.